Presented here are 17 T cell receptor beta chains from one specimen sequenced in a study of blood T cell repertoires in COVID-19. Only in-frame clones appear in the TCRdb table, and some are missing; sequencing was by immunoSEQ multiplex PCR. The sample includes 60,000 or so clones, 65% to 80% seen only once; the top ten take about 20%. Sequenced sample: peripheral blood. These receptor sequences come from a man aged 25-45 years with COVID-19, enrolled during active disease.

The rearrangement uses TRBV19 and TRBJ1-5, with 8 bases fitting TRBD1. J gave up 3 bases and V 5 bases, and 6 bases lay outside the gene matches. This CDR3 is built from 15 residues. Germline-derived CDR1 and CDR2 are LNHDA and SQIVND (reference sequence). The chain's CDR3 is CASSLDRGYNQPQHF. The CDR3 nucleotides read TGTGCCAGTAGTCTTGACAGGGGCTACAATCAGCCCCAGCATTTT. Using reference TRBV19 and TRBJ1-5 for the parts outside the CDR3, the full variable domain is DGGITQSPKYLFRKEGQNVTLSCEQNLNHDAMYWYRQDPGQGLRLIYYSQIVNDFQKGDIAEGYSVSREKKESFPLTVTSAQKNPTAFYLCASSLDRGYNQPQHFGDGTRLSIL.

The chain couples TRBV7-3 to TRBJ1-2; 8 nucleotides agree with TRBD1. CDR3 length: 14 residues. Germline assignment: CDR1 SGHTA and CDR2 FQGTGA. Trimming cost V 5 bases and J 4 bases; bases outside gene matches: 6. The CDR3 loop reads CASSPGQGVYGYTF. The CDR3 DNA sequence: TGTGCCAGCAGCCCAGGACAGGGCGTCTATGGCTACACCTTC.

The chain carries TRBV6-5 and TRBJ2-7; tentative D call: TRBD2 (6 bases). Germline V gene sequence: CDR1 MNHEY, CDR2 SVGAGI. The V end was cut by 4 bases, the J end by 7 bases, with 17 bases between. The CDR3 is 14 residues long. The CDR3 loop reads CASSFAGTVVEQYF. The CDR3, as DNA: TGTGCCAGCAGTTTTGCGGGAACGGTGGTGGAGCAGTACTTC.

This chain connects TRBV5-4 to TRBJ2-3; 9 positions match TRBD1. This CDR3 comprises 14 residues. V dropped 7 bases and J dropped 1; count of bases not matched to a gene: 4. The V gene's germline CDR1 is SGHNT and CDR2 YYREEE (reference sequence). In nucleotides, the CDR3 is TGTGCCAGCGCCCGGACAGGGGGCACAGATACGCAGTATTTT. Protein: CASARTGGTDTQYF.

About this clone itself: The junction departs from the called germline gene at one end, perhaps through a read error. V and J are TRBV7-7 and TRBJ1-2; no clear D. The germline V gene has CDR1 SSHAT and CDR2 FNYEAQ (reference sequence). The CDR3 loop spans 15 amino acids. The CDR3 is CASSLAGSPNYGYTF. CDR3 bases: TGTGCTAGCAGCTTAGCGGGCAGTCCTAACTATGGCTACACCTTC.

The chain employs TRBV7-2 and TRBJ2-5; D is perhaps TRBD1 (6 bases). V was shortened by 5 bases and J by 2 bases, with 12 bases between the two germline ends. Germline V gives CDR1 SGHTA, CDR2 FQGNSA. The length of the CDR3 is 14 residues. This CDR3 reads CASSLQGIQETQYF. The DNA of the CDR3 is TGTGCCAGCAGCCTCCAGGGGATACAAGAGACCCAGTACTTC.

As concerns this clone: Other DNA sequences in this sample translate to the same CDR3. This sequence joins TRBV18 and TRBJ1-6, with 8 positions matching TRBD1. The germline V gene encodes CDR1 KGHSH and CDR2 LQKENI. The CDR3 has 15 residues. V was clipped by 2 bases and J by 7 bases; unmatched bases: 4. CDR3: CASSPLTGANSPLHF. CDR3 DNA: TGTGCCAGCTCACCATTGACAGGGGCGAATTCACCCCTCCACTTT.

The chain is built from TRBV19 and TRBJ2-3, with a tentative D call TRBD2 (6 bases). The germline V gene encodes CDR1 LNHDA and CDR2 SQIVND (reference sequence). Trimming stripped 6 bases from V and 2 bases from J, with 21 bases between. CDR3 length: 17 amino acids. The CDR3 spells CASREGGGNYYTDTQYF. In DNA, the CDR3 is TGTGCCAGTAGAGAAGGAGGCGGGAACTACTACACAGATACGCAGTATTTT.

The chain joins TRBV30 to TRBJ1-4; 8 bases match TRBD1. The CDR3 loop spans 15 amino acids. V shed 4 bases, J shed 3 bases, and the junction held 7 bases outside the gene matches. Germline V CDR1 and CDR2: GTSNPN, SVGIG (reference sequence). The CDR3 spells CAWTPDRVSNEKLFF. The CDR3 nucleotides are TGTGCCTGGACCCCGGACAGGGTTTCTAATGAAAAACTGTTTTTT.

The chain links TRBV28 to TRBJ2-7; 10 bases are a match to TRBD2. V gave up 5 bases and J gave up 4 bases; unmatched junction bases: 8. Germline values: CDR1 MDHEN, CDR2 SYDVKM. The CDR3 runs to 15 residues. The CDR3 DNA sequence: TGTGCCAGCAGTCCTACCGGGACTAGCGCTTACGAGCAGTACTTC. It is translated as CASSPTGTSAYEQYF.

This clone was picked up a small number of times. Other DNA sequences in this sample translate to the same CDR3. The chain recombines TRBV5-1 with TRBJ2-1; 9 nucleotides match TRBD1. Unmatched junction bases numbered 3, after V lost 2 bases and J lost 6 bases. CDR3 length: 14 amino acids. Germline V CDR1 and CDR2: SGHRS, YFSETQ. The CDR3 bases are TGCGCCAGCAGCTTTGGGACAGGGAGCAATGAGCAGTTCTTC. Translating it yields CASSFGTGSNEQFF. The variable domain in full, completed from reference TRBV5-1 and TRBJ2-1, reads KAGVTQTPRYLIKTRGQQVTLSCSPISGHRSVSWYQQTPGQGLQFLFEYFSETQRNKGNFPGRFSGRQFSNSRSEMNVSTLELGDSALYLCASSFGTGSNEQFFGPGTRLTVL.

Of note for this clone: Relative to the germline gene, one junction end is altered; a read error may explain this. The genes are TRBV7-7 and TRBJ1-1; D is unclear. Germline V gene lookup returns CDR1 SSHAT and CDR2 FNYEAQ (reference sequence). The CDR3 is made up of 13 amino acids. As DNA, the CDR3 is TGTGCTAGCAGCTTGGAGGTGAACACTGAAGCTTTCTTT. Amino acid sequence: CASSLEVNTEAFF.

CDR3 in amino acids: CATSRGGVTGELFF. The CDR3 DNA reads TGTGCCACCAGCAGAGGGGGCGTCACCGGGGAGCTGTTTTTT. This rearrangement joins TRBV15 to TRBJ2-2; tentative D call: TRBD1 (5 bases). CDR1 LNHNV and CDR2 YYDKDF come from the germline V gene (reference sequence). The CDR3 totals 14 residues. Trimming shortened V by 1 base and J by 4 bases, and 7 bases separated the two germline ends. Together with reference TRBV15 and TRBJ2-2, the CDR3 gives the full variable domain: DAMVIQNPRYQVTQFGKPVTLSCSQTLNHNVMYWYQQKSSQAPKLLFHYYDKDFNNEADTPDNFQSRRPNTSFCFLDIRSPGLGDTAMYLCATSRGGVTGELFFGEGSRLTVL.

V usage is TRBV5-6 and J usage is TRBJ2-1; 8 bases align to TRBD1. The CDR3 loop spans 17 amino acids. The junction had 15 bases not matched to a gene; V was cut back by 4 bases and J by 6 bases. CDR1 and CDR2 from the germline V gene are SGHDT and YYEEEE. The CDR3 sequence is CASSPRTGTYRSNEQFF. CDR3 DNA sequence: TGTGCCAGCAGCCCGCGGACAGGGACTTATAGGAGCAATGAGCAGTTCTTC. Variable domain in full (rest from reference TRBV5-6 and TRBJ2-1): DAGVTQSPTHLIKTRGQQVTLRCSPKSGHDTVSWYQQALGQGPQFIFQYYEEEERQRGNFPDRFSGHQFPNYSSELNVNALLLGDSALYLCASSPRTGTYRSNEQFFGPGTRLTVL.

The chain links TRBV28 to TRBJ2-3, with 7 bases fitting TRBD2. This CDR3 spans 16 amino acids. The V and J ends lost 5 bases and 1 base, in that order; junction bases with no gene match: 9. Germline V gene data show CDR1 as MDHEN and CDR2 as SYDVKM. Written as DNA, the CDR3 is TGTGCCAGCAGTGGTACTAGCGATCGGGGCACAGATACGCAGTATTTT. Its translation is CASSGTSDRGTDTQYF.

This sequence joins TRBV5-6 and TRBJ1-1, with D unresolved. The CDR3 has 13 residues. Germline values: CDR1 SGHDT, CDR2 YYEEEE. V lost 2 bases and J 1 base, leaving 6 bases between the germline ends. The CDR3: CASSFAGNTEAFF. The DNA for the CDR3 is TGTGCCAGCAGCTTTGCGGGGAACACTGAAGCTTTCTTT.

The chain combines TRBV28 with TRBJ1-5; 8 bases are a match to TRBD1. Losses at the gene ends were 3 bases for V and 3 bases for J; bases not matched to a gene: 4. The CDR3 contains 15 residues. Germline-derived CDR1 and CDR2 are MDHEN and SYDVKM. The CDR3 region has the DNA TGTGCCAGCAGTTTCTTACAGGGGGACAATCAGCCCCAGCATTTT. This gives the protein CASSFLQGDNQPQHF. Variable domain in full (rest from reference TRBV28 and TRBJ1-5): DVKVTQSSRYLVKRTGEKVFLECVQDMDHENMFWYRQDPGLGLRLIYFSYDVKMKEKGDIPEGYSVSREKKERFSLILESASTNQTSMYLCASSFLQGDNQPQHFGDGTRLSIL.